This is a list of T cell receptor beta chains from one sample in a study of T cell repertoires in cytomegalovirus infection. TCRdb passed the reads through MiXCR, listing each CDR3 protein once. The sample lists about half a million distinct CDR3 sequences, about 39% occurring once. These receptors lack a known antigen. The input for sequencing was cultured PBMCs, taken from culture after CMV antigen stimulation. These TCRs come from a human donor in good health (CMV status not recorded). Some clones in this sample may be carry-over from other donors' samples. CDR3s include the opening cysteine and the closing phenylalanine or tryptophan. Fields, in order: V gene, clone size, CDR3 protein. For some rows the clone size is stated as once, few or many, or as a class when expanded; others skip it.

TRBV6-1	few	CASSEVRRNQPQHF
TRBV12-3/TRBV12-4	few	CASRVAGGGVQETQYF
TRBV7-4	few	CASSFSFGSPYSYEQYF
TRBV28	.	CAIRGAGPYEQYF
TRBV6-8	.	CASSYRRGLHNEQFF
TRBV5-6	.	CASSLGPPEGEQYF
TRBV28	.	CASGDRTNTEAFF
TRBV10-3	.	CAISALAGDPETQYF
TRBV6-1	few	CASTGRNPNEQFF
TRBV6-1	.	CASSEWGGIDTGELFF
TRBV4-1	few	CASSNNREETQYF
TRBV6-1	.	CASSSMGAGELFF
TRBV19	few	CASSRQGWTDTQYF
TRBV7-6	few	CASSSQEGTPQHF
TRBV11-2	many	CASSLDTSGGARQFF
TRBV27	many	CASSPQGYGNTIYF
TRBV19	once	CASSDRRGQSHNGQFF
TRBV7-2	many	CASSRTSGGTNTGELFF
TRBV20-1	.	CSAVVGGPNEQYF
TRBV7-9	.	CASSSSDRANTEAFF
TRBV28	.	CASSFIGSLTDTQYF
TRBV7-2	few	CASSLVAGGRQPQHF
TRBV27	.	CASSRTGLLSSYNEQFF
TRBV6-5	.	CAAPRQGATYEQYF
TRBV18	.	CASSPESGANVLTF
TRBV10-3	once	CAISEAIQETQYF
TRBV2	.	CASQTGPYEQYF
TRBV20-1	.	CSAREGTGNQPQHF
TRBV25-1	.	CASSEYKAAGNTIYF
TRBV5-4	few	CASSAATAITSGRAYEQYF
TRBV7-2	few	CASSPQGRDTGELFF
TRBV25-1	.	CASSVTGPGELFF
TRBV24-1	few	CATRYPPGTGGNTGELFF
TRBV7-8	many	CASSTTRQGRISGANVLTF
TRBV7-9	.	CASSLAAGGLHEQFF